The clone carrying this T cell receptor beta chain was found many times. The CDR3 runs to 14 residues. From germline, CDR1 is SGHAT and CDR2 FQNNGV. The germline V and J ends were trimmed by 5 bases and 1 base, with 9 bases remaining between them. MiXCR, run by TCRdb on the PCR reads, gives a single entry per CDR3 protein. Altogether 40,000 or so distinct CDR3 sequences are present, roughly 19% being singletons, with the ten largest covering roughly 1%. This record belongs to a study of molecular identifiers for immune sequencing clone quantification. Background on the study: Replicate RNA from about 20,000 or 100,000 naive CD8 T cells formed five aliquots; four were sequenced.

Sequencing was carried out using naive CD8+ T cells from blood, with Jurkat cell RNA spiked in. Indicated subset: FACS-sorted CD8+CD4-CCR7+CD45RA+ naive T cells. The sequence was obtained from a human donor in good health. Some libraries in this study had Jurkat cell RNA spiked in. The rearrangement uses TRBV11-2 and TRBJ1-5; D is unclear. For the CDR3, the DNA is TGTGCCAGCAGCCCCCACAACAGCAATCAGCCCCAGCATTTT. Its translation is CASSPHNSNQPQHF.